This T cell receptor beta chain was retrieved from a study of T-cell reconstitution after alpha-beta-depleted transplantation in children (dated by TCRdb to 2016 to 2018). With respect to the entire study: The study quantitatively tracked T-cell immune reconstitution after TCRalphabeta/CD19-depleted allogeneic hematopoietic cell transplantation in children using TCR repertoire profiling.

What the treatment or condition label conveys for this sample: allogeneic hematopoietic cell transplantation with graft depleted of TCRalphabeta T cells and CD19 B cells. The transplant recipients were children given TCRalphabeta/CD19-depleted allogeneic hematopoietic cell grafts. This clonotype has only a few counts. The antigen it binds to is not known. No clone much larger than this one lies a single base away; base qualities are absent. Beyond this particular receptor, the publication reports: The frequencies of hyperexpanded clones fell over the following months, and after one year, T-cell counts and TCRbeta diversity were mostly attributed to newly produced T cells. Apparently early alphabetaT-cell count recovery about two months after transplant reportedly relied on only several hundred rapidly expanded clones derived from non-depleted graft cells. In some patients, the high TCRbeta diversity seen at day 60 was put down to recipient T cells and intrathymic progenitors that had survived conditioning.

To prepare the library, PCR was applied. The sequencer listed for this sample is Illumina HiSeq 2500. Molecular barcoding was employed in the preparation of TCR libraries, with unique molecular identifiers being used to normalize TCRbeta repertoire quantification. TCRdb passed the public sequencing reads through fastp at Q25 and MiXCR, retaining productive beta sequences. Every distinct CDR3 protein forms one entry, paired with its most common genes and DNA. For this sample there are just over 950,000 distinct CDR3 sequences; about 29% appear just once. The ten top clones hold roughly 30% of the sample. V is shortened by 11 bases, J by 4 bases, and the region joining them spans 15 bases. Sequences ENHRY (CDR1) and SYGVKD (CDR2) are obtained from the germline V gene. From cysteine to phenylalanine, the CDR3 is 12 amino acids long. The retained sequence is limited to the CDR3, 36 bases, with the frame set at the first base.

The receptor was derived from a boy younger than two who had a stem cell transplant for SCID, so the T cells may come from the graft donor. Sequences were derived from PBMCs, mostly from graft donor cells, sampled 360 days after TCRalphabeta/CD19-depleted stem cell transplant. Rearrangement joined TRBV10-3 to TRBJ2-7; the D gene is perhaps TRBD1, on 6 matching bases. The DNA reads as follows: TGTGCCTCAGCTCGTCAGGGGTACGAGCAGTACTTC. Its product reads: CASARQGYEQYF.